One sample yielded the 32 T cell receptor beta chains listed below, sequenced in a study of blood T cell repertoires in COVID-19. The method was immunoSEQ multiplex PCR; TCRdb's version includes in-frame clones alone and lacks a portion of them. The sample lists approximately 210,000 clones, roughly four fifths seen once, with about 11% in the top ten. Sequenced input: PBMCs or T cells enriched from blood (not recorded which). These receptors came from a man in his forties or fifties who had recovered from COVID-19.

This clone was seen just once. A read error may be the cause here, since a much bigger clone is one base away. Other DNA sequences in the same sample also yield this CDR3. The chain has TRBV24-1 and TRBJ2-2; D perhaps matches TRBD2 (5 bases). Deletions cut 0 bases from V and 8 bases from J, with 9 bases between. CDR1 KGHDR and CDR2 SFDVKD come from the germline V gene. This CDR3 comprises 14 residues. In DNA form, the CDR3 reads TGTGCCACCAGTGATTTGCTAGCCACTGGGGAGCTGTTTTTT. This translates into CATSDLLATGELFF.

The chain links TRBV11-2 to TRBJ2-1; TRBD2 matches 11 bases. CDR1 is SGHAT and CDR2 is FQNNGV in the germline V gene. The V gene end was trimmed by 3 bases and the J gene end by 9 bases; junction bases not matched to a gene: 7. The CDR3 is 15 residues long. The CDR3 loop is CASSFTSGSFIEQFF. For the CDR3, the DNA is TGTGCCAGCAGCTTTACTAGCGGGAGCTTTATTGAGCAGTTCTTC.

The CDR3 sequence: CASSLKPPGTDKNTEAFF. The CDR3 coding sequence is TGTGCCAGCAGCTTAAAACCCCCCGGGACAGATAAGAACACTGAAGCTTTCTTT. The V call is TRBV11-2, the J call TRBJ1-1, with 7 bases lining up with TRBD1. V lost 2 bases and J lost 1; bases outside the gene matches: 13. The CDR3 totals 18 residues. Germline V gene lookup returns CDR1 SGHAT and CDR2 FQNNGV. The variable domain in full, with the rest retrieved from reference TRBV11-2 and TRBJ1-1, is EAGVAQSPRYKIIEKRQSVAFWCNPISGHATLYWYQQILGQGPKLLIQFQNNGVVDDSQLPKDRFSAERLKGVDSTLKIQPAKLEDSAVYLCASSLKPPGTDKNTEAFFGQGTRLTVV.

The chain employs TRBV19 and TRBJ2-7, with D tentatively TRBD1 (6 bases). CDR3 length: 15 residues. Trimming removed 5 bases from V and 1 base from J, with 15 bases in between. CDR1 and CDR2 from the germline V gene are LNHDA and SQIVND (reference sequence). In nucleotides, the CDR3 is TGTGCCAGTAGTCCGGGACAAACGGGATCCTACGAGCAGTACTTC. Its protein product is CASSPGQTGSYEQYF.

The chain carries TRBV9 and TRBJ1-1; a weak D match, TRBD1 (5 bases). The V gene lost 4 bases and the J gene lost 1 base, with 14 bases spanning the gap. CDR1 and CDR2 (germline): SGDLS, YYNGEE. There are 15 residues in the CDR3. Here the CDR3 DNA reads TGTGCCAGCAGCCCCCAATGGGGCGCGAACACTGAAGCTTTCTTT. Translation: CASSPQWGANTEAFF.

V gene TRBV19 combines with J gene TRBJ2-1, with a possible D match to TRBD2 (6 bases). Germline values: CDR1 LNHDA, CDR2 SQIVND (reference sequence). V was pared by 6 bases and J by 8 bases, with 20 bases between. This CDR3 has 15 amino acids. CDR3 sequence (DNA): TGTGCCAGTAGGGAGGGGACTTCGGGGAAATATGAGCAGTTCTTC. Its translation: CASREGTSGKYEQFF.

The chain is built from TRBV18 and TRBJ2-7; TRBD1 aligns across 8 bases. This CDR3 is 14 amino acids long. V was pared by 8 bases and J by 3 bases, with 9 bases of the junction left unmatched. CDR1 KGHSH and CDR2 LQKENI come from the germline V gene. CDR3 bases: TGTGCCAGCGCCCCCGGGACAGGTAACTACGAGCAGTACGTC. Protein product: CASAPGTGNYEQYV.

This clone was observed at least ten times. The chain has TRBV30 and TRBJ1-4; TRBD1 is a possible D gene (6 bases). The CDR3 is 20 amino acids. Trimming shortened V by 1 base and J by 0 bases, and 24 bases separated the two germline ends. The germline CDR1 and CDR2 sequences are GTSNPN and SVGIG (reference sequence). The CDR3 nucleotides are TGTGCCTGGAGTGACACGATTGACAGGCTCCGGATGGCAACTAATGAAAAACTGTTTTTT. As protein: CAWSDTIDRLRMATNEKLFF. Filled out from reference TRBV30 and TRBJ1-4, the complete variable domain reads SQTIHQWPATLVQPVGSPLSLECTVEGTSNPNLYWYRQAAGRGLQLLFYSVGIGQISSEVPQNLSASRPQDRQFILSSKKLLLSDSGFYLCAWSDTIDRLRMATNEKLFFGSGTQLSVL.

The chain joins TRBV7-2 to TRBJ2-3; weak D call: TRBD1 (8 bases). The germline V and J ends were trimmed by 4 bases and 3 bases, with 23 bases remaining between them. The germline V gene has CDR1 SGHTA and CDR2 FQGNSA. The CDR3 consists of 18 residues. CDR3 coding DNA: TGTGCCAGCAGCTCCCGATCAGGACAGGGAGGGAGAACAGATACGCAGTATTTT. Translated: CASSSRSGQGGRTDTQYF.

The chain couples TRBV7-3 to TRBJ2-5, with TRBD1 as a possible D gene (6 bases). The CDR3 totals 14 residues. Deletions cut 2 bases from V and 5 bases from J, with 12 bases between. The germline CDR1 and CDR2 sequences are SGHTA and FQGTGA. The CDR3 DNA reads as TGTGCCAGCAGCTTATATGGGGGCTGGGAGACCCAGTACTTC. Translation gives CASSLYGGWETQYF.

The J gene is TRBJ2-7, the V gene TRBV7-8; maybe TRBD2 (7 bases). This CDR3 is built from 14 residues. V shed 5 bases and J shed 5 bases, with 16 bases lying between them. Germline CDR1 and CDR2: SGHVS and FQNEAQ. The DNA for the CDR3 is TGTGCCAGCAGCAAAGGGGGGGCCGCGGACGAGCAGTACTTC. As protein: CASSKGGAADEQYF.

This chain joins TRBV3-1 (or the pseudogene TRBV3-2) and TRBJ1-3; D not certain. Germline CDR1 LGHDT, CDR2 YNNKEL (reference sequence). V lost 7 bases, J lost 4 bases, and 14 bases lay in between. This CDR3 comprises 14 residues. CDR3 region: CASTLDMAGNTIYF. The DNA of the CDR3 is TGTGCCAGCACCCTAGACATGGCAGGAAACACCATATATTTT.

The chain links TRBV7-9 to TRBJ2-1; TRBD2 matches 12 bases. CDR3 length equals 19 residues. V lost 0 bases, J lost 3 bases, and 9 bases stayed unmatched. Germline CDR1 SEHNR, CDR2 FQNEAQ (reference sequence). CDR3 loop: CASSLAVLAGGRNYNEQFF. DNA for the CDR3: TGTGCCAGCAGCTTAGCGGTACTAGCGGGAGGAAGGAACTACAATGAGCAGTTCTTC.

The rearrangement links TRBV7-3 to TRBJ2-1, with D maybe TRBD2 (5 bases). This CDR3 region has 14 residues. CDR1 is SGHTA and CDR2 is FQGTGA in the germline V gene. The V end lost 5 bases, the J end lost 4 bases, and 12 bases lay between the germline ends. This CDR3 reads CASSPYGDYNEQFF. CDR3 DNA sequence: TGTGCCAGCAGCCCATACGGGGATTACAATGAGCAGTTCTTC.

In regard to this clone: Mismatch with germline at one junction end may stem from a read error. V usage is TRBV7-2 and J usage is TRBJ1-5, with D maybe TRBD1 (5 bases). Germline V CDR1 and CDR2: SGHTA, FQGNSA. CDR3 size: 13 residues. CDR3 loop: CASTLTAGWPQHF. As DNA, the CDR3 is TGTGCAAGCACCCTGACAGCTGGGTGGCCCCAGCATTTT.

This clone has a handful of counts. The rearrangement links TRBV9 to TRBJ2-3; 8 bases match TRBD1. The V and J ends lost 0 bases and 2 bases, in that order; junction bases with no gene match: 2. Germline CDR1 SGDLS, CDR2 YYNGEE. CDR3 size: 15 residues. CDR3 amino acids: CASSVGQGPTDTQYF. CDR3 nucleotides: TGTGCCAGCAGCGTAGGACAGGGGCCCACAGATACGCAGTATTTT.

The chain links TRBV12-3 or TRBV12-4 to TRBJ1-3; no definite D call. The V end was cut by 0 bases, the J end by 6 bases, with 3 bases between. The CDR3 spans 12 residues. The CDR3 DNA reads as TGTGCCAGCAGTTTAGCTCTAAACACCATATATTTT. As protein: CASSLALNTIYF.

The V call is TRBV5-1, the J call TRBJ2-3; a possible D gene is TRBD1 (5 bases). V was pared by 6 bases and J by 2 bases, with 16 bases between. Per germline, CDR1 SGHRS and CDR2 YFSETQ. The length of the CDR3 is 15 residues. CDR3 sequence (DNA): TGCGCCAGCACCCCAACAGGTTCCTACACAGATACGCAGTATTTT. This translates into CASTPTGSYTDTQYF.

To note about this clone: Other DNA sequences from this sample encode an identical CDR3 as well. The V and J genes are TRBV7-2 and TRBJ2-2, with D unclear. Germline V lookup: CDR1 SGHTA, CDR2 FQGNSA. V gave up 1 base and J gave up 4 bases, with 7 bases separating them. The CDR3 sequence is 14 residues long. The CDR3 nucleotides read TGTGCCAGCAGCTTAGGCCAGCGCACCGGGGAGCTGTTTTTT. It translates to CASSLGQRTGELFF.

The genes are TRBV4-3 and TRBJ2-7; the D gene is possibly TRBD1 (5 bases). V was cut by 5 bases and J by 1 base, with 9 bases left in between. This CDR3 has 13 amino acids. Looked up from germline, CDR1 is LGHNA and CDR2 is YSLEER. This chain's CDR3 is CASSETVSYEQYF. CDR3 DNA sequence: TGCGCCAGCAGCGAGACAGTTTCCTACGAGCAGTACTTC.

This sequence joins TRBV5-4 and TRBJ2-1; TRBD2 agrees at 8 bases. Trimming at V came to 4 bases and at J to 0 bases, leaving 3 bases not matched to a gene. The CDR3 has 15 amino acids. Germline V lookup: CDR1 SGHNT, CDR2 YYREEE (reference sequence). The CDR3 sequence: CASSGLALSYNEQFF. CDR3 bases: TGTGCCAGCAGCGGACTAGCCCTCTCCTACAATGAGCAGTTCTTC.

The chain links TRBV6-1 to TRBJ1-3; no clear D gene. The CDR3 is 14 residues long. Germline V lookup: CDR1 MNHNS, CDR2 SASEGT. V was pared by 1 base and J by 6 bases, with 10 bases between. The CDR3: CASSEGQIKNTIYF. In DNA, the CDR3 is TGTGCCAGCAGTGAAGGGCAGATAAAAAACACCATATATTTT.

On this clone: Distinct nucleotide sequences in the sample also encode this CDR3. The V call is TRBV29-1, the J call TRBJ1-1; D perhaps matches TRBD1 (6 bases). Germline V gene data show CDR1 as SQVTM and CDR2 as ANQGSEA. The V end was cut by 6 bases, the J end by 3 bases, with 14 bases between. The CDR3 sequence is 13 residues long. DNA of the CDR3: TGCAGCGTCTCACAGGGCGGATACACTGAAGCTTTCTTT. It yields the protein CSVSQGGYTEAFF.

This clone showed up just once. The chain links TRBV6-2 or TRBV6-3 to TRBJ1-2; a possible D gene is TRBD1 (5 bases). The CDR3 is 11 residues long. The germline V gene has CDR1 MNHEY and CDR2 SVGEGT. Deletions cut 6 bases from V and 9 bases from J, with 11 bases between. CDR3 amino acids: CASSLRQRYTF. The CDR3 DNA reads as TGTGCCAGCAGCTTGAGACAGCGCTACACCTTC.

The table lists this clone with a count of one. The gene calls are TRBV13 and TRBJ1-4; D not certain. V lost 0 bases to trimming and J lost 5 bases, with 13 bases between them. The CDR3 is 16 amino acids. CDR1 is PRHDT, CDR2 FYEKMQ, per germline (reference sequence). CDR3: CASSLGGGRKNEKLFF. In DNA, the CDR3 is TGTGCCAGCAGCTTAGGGGGCGGGCGGAAAAATGAAAAACTGTTTTTT.

The rearrangement links TRBV14 to TRBJ1-5; D remains ambiguous. The CDR3 is 13 residues long. Trimming removed 0 bases at V and 4 bases at J, with 4 bases between. From germline, CDR1 is SGHDN and CDR2 FVKESK. For the CDR3, the DNA is TGTGCCAGCAGCCAAGACGGGAATCAGCCCCAGCATTTT. This translates into CASSQDGNQPQHF.

This clone has a single count. The V and J genes are TRBV5-1 and TRBJ1-6, with D hard to call. Germline V gene sequence: CDR1 SGHRS, CDR2 YFSETQ. The CDR3 extends over 13 amino acids. With 2 bases removed from V and 10 bases from J, the gap between germline ends came to 10 bases. The CDR3 sequence: CASSFNRESPLHF. The CDR3 nucleotides are TGCGCCAGCAGCTTTAACAGAGAATCACCCCTCCACTTT.

A few counts support this clone. This chain joins TRBV7-8 and TRBJ1-5; 8 positions match TRBD1. V lost 3 bases and J lost 11; bases outside the gene matches: 12. Germline assignment: CDR1 SGHVS and CDR2 FQNEAQ. The CDR3 contains 15 residues. CDR3 sequence: CASSLGPGQVFTQHF. As DNA, the CDR3 is TGTGCCAGCAGCTTGGGGCCGGGACAGGTATTTACCCAGCATTTT.

The J gene is TRBJ2-5, the V gene TRBV13; weak D call: TRBD2 (6 bases). The CDR3 has 14 residues. V was cut by 6 bases and J by 1 base, with 12 bases left in between. Germline CDR1 and CDR2: PRHDT and FYEKMQ (reference sequence). The CDR3: CASSPRDFQETQYF. CDR3 DNA sequence: TGTGCCAGCAGTCCCCGGGACTTCCAAGAGACCCAGTACTTC.

The gene calls are TRBV6-5 and TRBJ2-4; D is possibly TRBD1 (5 bases). V was cut by 2 bases and J by 7 bases, with 12 bases left in between. Germline values: CDR1 MNHEY, CDR2 SVGAGI. CDR3 length: 14 amino acids. CDR3 DNA: TGTGCCAGCAGTTACGCGAAGGGGAATAACATTCAGTACTTC. This gives the protein CASSYAKGNNIQYF.

The chain uses TRBV23-1 and TRBJ2-5; TRBD2 matches at 7 bases. TRBV23-1 is identified as an open reading frame with a role that is uncertain. CDR3 size: 15 residues. Germline trimming cut 8 bases from V and 3 bases from J; bases unmatched to any gene: 12. DNA of the CDR3: TGCGCCAGCGATGACGGGGAGGGCCGGAAAGAGACCCAGTACTTC. As protein: CASDDGEGRKETQYF.

The chain is built from TRBV7-9 and TRBJ2-7, with D tentatively TRBD2 (6 bases). V shed 4 bases and J shed 0 bases, with 16 bases lying between them. The length of the CDR3 is 16 residues. Germline CDR1 and CDR2: SEHNR and FQNEAQ (reference sequence). CDR3 region: CASSSPWGGDSYEQYF. CDR3 nucleotide sequence: TGTGCCAGCAGCTCCCCCTGGGGCGGGGACTCCTACGAGCAGTACTTC.